A selection of T cell receptor beta chains follows, all from one sample in a study of blood T cell repertoires in COVID-19. The data were produced by immunoSEQ multiplex PCR, yet TCRdb's version contains in-frame clones alone and is incomplete. The data show 130,000 or so clones, around 88% seen once. The sequencing sample was made of peripheral blood. The receptors were sampled from a woman aged 55-70 years with acute or convalescent COVID-19. The CDR3 runs from the conserved cysteine through the conserved F or W. The D gene is left open where the match is weak. Only part of the rows carry a size: once, few, many, or a class if the clone is expanded.

v_call: TRBV7-2; clone_size: -; j_call: TRBJ1-4; d_call: -; cdr3_nt: TGTGCCAGCAGCCCGATTTGGGGCGGTGAAAAACTGTTTTTT; cdr3_aa: CASSPIWGGEKLFF
v_call: TRBV7-8; clone_size: few; j_call: TRBJ1-2; d_call: -; cdr3_nt: TGTGCCAGCAGCTTAGCGGCAGATTCTAACTATGGCTACACCTTC; cdr3_aa: CASSLAADSNYGYTF
v_call: TRBV7-9; clone_size: -; j_call: TRBJ1-2; d_call: TRBD1; cdr3_nt: TGTGCCAGCAGCTTTGTCACAGGGGCCCACTATGGCTACACCTTC; cdr3_aa: CASSFVTGAHYGYTF
v_call: TRBV18; clone_size: once; j_call: TRBJ1-2; d_call: -; cdr3_nt: TGTGCCAGCTCACCATCTGGGGCTGATGGCTACACCTTC; cdr3_aa: CASSPSGADGYTF
v_call: TRBV12-3/TRBV12-4; clone_size: -; j_call: TRBJ1-2; d_call: -; cdr3_nt: TGTGCCAGCAGTTGGACAGCCCCTTATGGCTACACCTTC; cdr3_aa: CASSWTAPYGYTF
v_call: TRBV3-1/TRBV3-2; clone_size: once; j_call: TRBJ2-5; d_call: TRBD2; cdr3_nt: TGTGCCAGCAGTTCAGGACTAGCGGGGATCGAGACCCAGTACTTC; cdr3_aa: CASSSGLAGIETQYF
v_call: TRBV7-2; clone_size: -; j_call: TRBJ1-4; d_call: TRBD1; cdr3_nt: TGTGCCAGCAGCCGGGACAGACTAAATGAAAAACTGTTTTTT; cdr3_aa: CASSRDRLNEKLFF
v_call: TRBV6-5; clone_size: -; j_call: TRBJ2-1; d_call: -; cdr3_nt: TGTGCCAGCATCGATTGGGGGCTTTACAATGAGCAGTTCTTC; cdr3_aa: CASIDWGLYNEQFF
v_call: TRBV19; clone_size: -; j_call: TRBJ1-2; d_call: TRBD1; cdr3_nt: TGTGCCAGTAAACTTCCGGGACAGGGATATGGCTACACCTTC; cdr3_aa: CASKLPGQGYGYTF
v_call: TRBV19; clone_size: -; j_call: TRBJ2-1; d_call: TRBD1; cdr3_nt: TGTGCCAGTAGTCGACAGGGCCGGGATGAGCAGTTCTTC; cdr3_aa: CASSRQGRDEQFF
v_call: TRBV5-8; clone_size: -; j_call: TRBJ2-1; d_call: TRBD2; cdr3_nt: TGTGCCAGCAGCTTGGCCGCACTAGCGGGGGCTCTGGGAAAGTTCTTC; cdr3_aa: CASSLAALAGALGKFF
v_call: TRBV4-1; clone_size: -; j_call: TRBJ2-1; d_call: TRBD1; cdr3_nt: TGCGCCAGCAGCCAACTCCACAGGGGGCGAGCGAATGAGCAGTTCTTC; cdr3_aa: CASSQLHRGRANEQFF
v_call: TRBV24-1; clone_size: -; j_call: TRBJ2-2; d_call: TRBD1; cdr3_nt: TGTGCCACCAGTGACCCGGGACAGGCGAACACCGGGGAGCTGTTTTTT; cdr3_aa: CATSDPGQANTGELFF
v_call: TRBV30; clone_size: -; j_call: TRBJ2-1; d_call: TRBD1; cdr3_nt: TGTGCCTGGAGTCCGTCGACAGGGCGAGTTGAGCAGTTCTTC; cdr3_aa: CAWSPSTGRVEQFF
v_call: TRBV2; clone_size: -; j_call: TRBJ1-6; d_call: -; cdr3_nt: TGTGCCACCAGCCGGAGGGCAGGTAATACTTCACCCCTCCACTTT; cdr3_aa: CATSRRAGNTSPLHF
v_call: TRBV11-2; clone_size: -; j_call: TRBJ1-4; d_call: -; cdr3_nt: TGTGCCAGCAGCTTAGCGGTGGGCAAGTCTAATGAAAAACTGTTTTTT; cdr3_aa: CASSLAVGKSNEKLFF
v_call: TRBV2; clone_size: -; j_call: TRBJ1-4; d_call: -; cdr3_nt: TGTGCCAGCCGGTGGGCAGTATACGAAAAACTGTTTTTT; cdr3_aa: CASRWAVYEKLFF
v_call: TRBV7-3; clone_size: -; j_call: TRBJ2-7; d_call: -; cdr3_nt: TGTGCCAGCAGCTCCACGGACAGTTACGAGCAGTACTTC; cdr3_aa: CASSSTDSYEQYF
v_call: TRBV3-1/TRBV3-2; clone_size: -; j_call: TRBJ2-7; d_call: -; cdr3_nt: TGTGCCAGCAGCCAAGATGAGAGCGGGTTCTACGAGCAGTACTTC; cdr3_aa: CASSQDESGFYEQYF
v_call: TRBV11-2; clone_size: -; j_call: TRBJ1-4; d_call: TRBD1; cdr3_nt: TGTGCCAGCAGCCGTGACAGGGCGCCTAATGAAAAACTGTTTTTT; cdr3_aa: CASSRDRAPNEKLFF
v_call: TRBV10-3; clone_size: -; j_call: TRBJ1-2; d_call: -; cdr3_nt: TGTGCCATGGGGGGGGGAAGCTATGGCTACACCTTC; cdr3_aa: CAMGGGSYGYTF
v_call: TRBV27; clone_size: -; j_call: TRBJ2-7; d_call: -; cdr3_nt: TGTGCCAGCAGTCGACGACATTCTCTGTACTTC; cdr3_aa: CASSRRHSLYF
v_call: TRBV19; clone_size: -; j_call: TRBJ1-2; d_call: TRBD1; cdr3_nt: TGTGCCAGTAGTAAGGGACAGGGGGATGGCTACACCTTC; cdr3_aa: CASSKGQGDGYTF
v_call: TRBV3-1/TRBV3-2; clone_size: -; j_call: TRBJ1-2; d_call: -; cdr3_nt: TGTGCCAGCACCTCCCCCCAGGACTATGGCTACACCTTC; cdr3_aa: CASTSPQDYGYTF
v_call: TRBV7-2; clone_size: -; j_call: TRBJ2-3; d_call: -; cdr3_nt: TGTGCCAGCAGCTTGGGACTCCTCATCACAGATACGCAGTATTTT; cdr3_aa: CASSLGLLITDTQYF
v_call: TRBV2; clone_size: -; j_call: TRBJ1-4; d_call: TRBD1; cdr3_nt: TGTGCCAGCAGTGAACCGGGACAGGGTTCGGCTGAAAAACTGTTTTTT; cdr3_aa: CASSEPGQGSAEKLFF
v_call: TRBV19; clone_size: -; j_call: TRBJ2-1; d_call: TRBD1; cdr3_nt: TGTGCCAGTGGTGACAGGGGCTCCTACAATGAGCAGTTCTTC; cdr3_aa: CASGDRGSYNEQFF
v_call: TRBV5-1; clone_size: -; j_call: TRBJ2-6; d_call: -; cdr3_nt: TGCGCCAGCAGCTTACAGGGAGCCGGGGCCAACGTCCTGACTTTC; cdr3_aa: CASSLQGAGANVLTF
v_call: TRBV2; clone_size: -; j_call: TRBJ2-5; d_call: TRBD1; cdr3_nt: TGTGCCAGCAGAGGGACAGGGACTGTCCAAGAGACCCAGTACTTC; cdr3_aa: CASRGTGTVQETQYF
v_call: TRBV19; clone_size: -; j_call: TRBJ1-2; d_call: -; cdr3_nt: TGTGCCAGTAACCCTACCCCACCTAACTATGGCTACACCTTC; cdr3_aa: CASNPTPPNYGYTF
v_call: TRBV27; clone_size: -; j_call: TRBJ1-1; d_call: TRBD1; cdr3_nt: TGTGCCAGCAGTCCTGGGACAGACCTTGAAGCTTTCTTT; cdr3_aa: CASSPGTDLEAFF
v_call: TRBV5-1; clone_size: -; j_call: TRBJ1-5; d_call: -; cdr3_nt: TGCGCCAGCAGGGCAGGGCCAAATAGCAATCAGCCCCAGCATTTT; cdr3_aa: CASRAGPNSNQPQHF
v_call: TRBV15; clone_size: -; j_call: TRBJ2-3; d_call: -; cdr3_nt: TGTGCCACCAGCAGAGATCTTGTTGATACGCAGTATTTT; cdr3_aa: CATSRDLVDTQYF
v_call: TRBV3-1/TRBV3-2; clone_size: -; j_call: TRBJ1-6; d_call: -; cdr3_nt: TGTGCCAGCAGTCTAAGTAGCTCCTATAATTCACCCCTCCACTTT; cdr3_aa: CASSLSSSYNSPLHF
v_call: TRBV18; clone_size: -; j_call: TRBJ1-1; d_call: -; cdr3_nt: TGTGCCAGCTCACCCCGGCGGGGAAGCAGTAACACTGAAGCTTTCTTT; cdr3_aa: CASSPRRGSSNTEAFF
v_call: TRBV28; clone_size: -; j_call: TRBJ1-2; d_call: TRBD1; cdr3_nt: TGTGCCAGCAGTTTACCCGACAGGGGGCCTCGTGGCTACACCTTC; cdr3_aa: CASSLPDRGPRGYTF
v_call: TRBV5-8; clone_size: -; j_call: TRBJ1-6; d_call: -; cdr3_nt: TGTGCCAGCAGCCTCCGCGTGGGGGGTAGGCTACTTAATTCACCCCTCCACTTT; cdr3_aa: CASSLRVGGRLLNSPLHF
v_call: TRBV10-3; clone_size: -; j_call: TRBJ1-3; d_call: TRBD1; cdr3_nt: TGTGCCATCAGTGCCGGGACAGGGACTGGAAACACCATATATTTT; cdr3_aa: CAISAGTGTGNTIYF
v_call: TRBV28; clone_size: -; j_call: TRBJ1-3; d_call: -; cdr3_nt: TGTGCCAGCAGTTTATGGAGGGTCGAAGGAAACACCATATATTTT; cdr3_aa: CASSLWRVEGNTIYF
v_call: TRBV27; clone_size: -; j_call: TRBJ2-7; d_call: TRBD2; cdr3_nt: TGTGCCAGCAGTATAACTAGCGGGGGTTCCTACGAGCAGTACTTC; cdr3_aa: CASSITSGGSYEQYF
v_call: TRBV7-9; clone_size: -; j_call: TRBJ1-2; d_call: -; cdr3_nt: TGTGCCAGCAGCTTAGTTCAGCGGAACTATGGCTACACCTTC; cdr3_aa: CASSLVQRNYGYTF
v_call: TRBV7-2; clone_size: -; j_call: TRBJ1-3; d_call: TRBD1; cdr3_nt: TGTGCCAGCAGCCTCGACAGGGGCTCTGGAAACACCATATATTTT; cdr3_aa: CASSLDRGSGNTIYF
v_call: TRBV5-4; clone_size: -; j_call: TRBJ2-2; d_call: -; cdr3_nt: TGTGCCAGCAGCTTTGCCGGCCAAAGAGGAGTCGGGGAGCTGTTTTTT; cdr3_aa: CASSFAGQRGVGELFF
v_call: TRBV5-6; clone_size: -; j_call: TRBJ2-7; d_call: -; cdr3_nt: TGTGCCAGCAGCTTGTTAAGGGAGACACCCTGGTCGACCTACGAGCAGTACTTC; cdr3_aa: CASSLLRETPWSTYEQYF
v_call: TRBV15; clone_size: -; j_call: TRBJ1-4; d_call: TRBD1; cdr3_nt: TGTGCCACCAGCAGAAACAGGGGATCTAATGAAAAACTGTTTTTT; cdr3_aa: CATSRNRGSNEKLFF